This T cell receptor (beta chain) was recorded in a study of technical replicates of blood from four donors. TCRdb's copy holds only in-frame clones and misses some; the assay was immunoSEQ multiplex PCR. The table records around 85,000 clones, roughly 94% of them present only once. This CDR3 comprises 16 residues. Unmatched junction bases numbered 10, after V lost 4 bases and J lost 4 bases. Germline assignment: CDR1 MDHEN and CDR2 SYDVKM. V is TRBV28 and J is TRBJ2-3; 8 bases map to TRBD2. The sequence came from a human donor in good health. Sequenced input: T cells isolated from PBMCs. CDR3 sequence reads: CASSSISGIGADTQYF. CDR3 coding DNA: TGTGCCAGCAGTTCCATTAGCGGGATAGGTGCAGATACGCAGTATTTT. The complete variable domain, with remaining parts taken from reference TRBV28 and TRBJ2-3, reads DVKVTQSSRYLVKRTGEKVFLECVQDMDHENMFWYRQDPGLGLRLIYFSYDVKMKEKGDIPEGYSVSREKKERFSLILESASTNQTSMYLCASSSISGIGADTQYFGPGTRLTVL.